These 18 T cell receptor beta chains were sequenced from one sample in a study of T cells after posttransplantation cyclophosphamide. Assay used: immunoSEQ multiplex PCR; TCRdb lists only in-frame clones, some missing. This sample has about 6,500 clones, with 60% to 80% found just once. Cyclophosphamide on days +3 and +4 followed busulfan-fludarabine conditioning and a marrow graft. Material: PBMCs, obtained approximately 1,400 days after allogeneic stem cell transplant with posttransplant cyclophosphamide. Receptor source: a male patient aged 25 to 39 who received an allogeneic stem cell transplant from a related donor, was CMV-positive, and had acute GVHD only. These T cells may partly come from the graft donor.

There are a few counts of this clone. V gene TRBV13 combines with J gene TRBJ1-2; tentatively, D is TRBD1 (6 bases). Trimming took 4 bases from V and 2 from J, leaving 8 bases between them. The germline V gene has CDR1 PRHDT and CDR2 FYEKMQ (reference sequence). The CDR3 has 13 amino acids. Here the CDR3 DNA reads TGTGCCAGCAGCTCTCAGGGGAACTATGGCTACACCTTC. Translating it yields CASSSQGNYGYTF.

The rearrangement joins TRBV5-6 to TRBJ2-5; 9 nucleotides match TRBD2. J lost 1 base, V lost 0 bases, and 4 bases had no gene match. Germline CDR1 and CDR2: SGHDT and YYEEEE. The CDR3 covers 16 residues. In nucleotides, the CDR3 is TGTGCCAGCAGCTTGGAGCCTAGCGGGGTCCAAGAGACCCAGTACTTC. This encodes CASSLEPSGVQETQYF.

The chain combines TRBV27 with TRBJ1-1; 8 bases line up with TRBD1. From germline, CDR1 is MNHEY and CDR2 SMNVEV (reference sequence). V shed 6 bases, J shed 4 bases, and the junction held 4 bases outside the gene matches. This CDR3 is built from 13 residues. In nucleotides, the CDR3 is TGTGCCAGCAGGGACAGGGTCGCCACTGAAGCTTTCTTT. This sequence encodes CASRDRVATEAFF.

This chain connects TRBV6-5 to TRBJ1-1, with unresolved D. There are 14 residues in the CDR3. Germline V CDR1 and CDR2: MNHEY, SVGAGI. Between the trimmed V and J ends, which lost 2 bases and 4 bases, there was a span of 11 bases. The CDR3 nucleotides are TGTGCCAGCAGTTACACGGCTCGGGTCACTGAAGCTTTCTTT. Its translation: CASSYTARVTEAFF.

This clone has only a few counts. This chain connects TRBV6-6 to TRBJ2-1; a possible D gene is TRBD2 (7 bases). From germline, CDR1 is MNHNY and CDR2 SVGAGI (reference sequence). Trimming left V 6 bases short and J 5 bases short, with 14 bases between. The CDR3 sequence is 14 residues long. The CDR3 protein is CASRDGGPNNEQFF. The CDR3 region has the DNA TGTGCCAGCAGAGACGGGGGGCCAAACAATGAGCAGTTCTTC.

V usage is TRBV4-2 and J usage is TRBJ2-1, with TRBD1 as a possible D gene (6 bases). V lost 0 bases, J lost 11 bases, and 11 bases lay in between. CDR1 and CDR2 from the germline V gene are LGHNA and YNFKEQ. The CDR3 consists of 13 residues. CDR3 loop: CASSQEQGSKQFF. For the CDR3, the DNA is TGTGCCAGCAGCCAAGAGCAGGGGAGTAAGCAGTTCTTC.

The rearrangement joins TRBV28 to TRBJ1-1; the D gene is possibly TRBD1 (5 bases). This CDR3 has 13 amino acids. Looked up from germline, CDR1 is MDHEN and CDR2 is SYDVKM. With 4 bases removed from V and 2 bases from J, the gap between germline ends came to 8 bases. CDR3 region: CASSSDTNTEAFF. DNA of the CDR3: TGTGCCAGCAGTTCGGACACCAACACTGAAGCTTTCTTT.

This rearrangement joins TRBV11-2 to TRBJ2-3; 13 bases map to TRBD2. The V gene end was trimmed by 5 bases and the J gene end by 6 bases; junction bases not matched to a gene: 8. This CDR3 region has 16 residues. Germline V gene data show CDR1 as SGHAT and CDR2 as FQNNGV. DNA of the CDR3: TGTGCCAGCAGCCCGCGACTAGCGGGGGGCCCCGATACGCAGTATTTT. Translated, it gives CASSPRLAGGPDTQYF.

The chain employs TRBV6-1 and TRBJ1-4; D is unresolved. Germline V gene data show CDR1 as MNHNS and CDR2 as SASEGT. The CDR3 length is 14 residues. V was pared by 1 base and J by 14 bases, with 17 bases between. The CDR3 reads CASSEGQRPEWLFF. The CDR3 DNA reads TGTGCCAGCAGTGAAGGCCAACGCCCGGAGTGGCTGTTTTTT.

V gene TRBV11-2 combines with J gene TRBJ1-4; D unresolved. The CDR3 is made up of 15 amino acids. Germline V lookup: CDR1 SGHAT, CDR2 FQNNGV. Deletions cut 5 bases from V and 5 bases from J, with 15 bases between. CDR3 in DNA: TGTGCCAGCAGCCCTGGGGAGTCCTTGAATGAAAAACTGTTTTTT. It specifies CASSPGESLNEKLFF.

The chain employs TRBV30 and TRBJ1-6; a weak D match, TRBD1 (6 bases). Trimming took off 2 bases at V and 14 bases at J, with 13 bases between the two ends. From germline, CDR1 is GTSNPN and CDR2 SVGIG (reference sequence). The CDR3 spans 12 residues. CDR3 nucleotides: TGTGCCTGGAGTCCCGAGGGGGTAACCCTCCACTTT. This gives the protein CAWSPEGVTLHF.

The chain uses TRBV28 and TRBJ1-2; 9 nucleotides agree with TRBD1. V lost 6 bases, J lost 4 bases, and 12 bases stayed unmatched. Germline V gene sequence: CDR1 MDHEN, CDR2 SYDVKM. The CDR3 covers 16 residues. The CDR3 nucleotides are TGTGCCAGCAGCACATTGAGGGCGACAGGGGGCTATGGCTACACCTTC. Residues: CASSTLRATGGYGYTF.

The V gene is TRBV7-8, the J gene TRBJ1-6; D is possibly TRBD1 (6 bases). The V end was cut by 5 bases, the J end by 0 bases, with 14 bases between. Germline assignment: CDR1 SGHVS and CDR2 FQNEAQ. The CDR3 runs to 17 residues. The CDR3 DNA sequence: TGTGCCAGCAGCCCGAACAGGGCGAGCTCCTATAATTCACCCCTCCACTTT. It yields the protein CASSPNRASSYNSPLHF.

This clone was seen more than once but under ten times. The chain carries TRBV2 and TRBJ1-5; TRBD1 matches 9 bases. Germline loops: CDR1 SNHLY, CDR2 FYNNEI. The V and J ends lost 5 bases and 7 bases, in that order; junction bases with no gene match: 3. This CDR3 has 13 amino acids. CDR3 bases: TGTGCCAGCAGTACAGGGGGCTGGCAGCCCCAGCATTTT. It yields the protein CASSTGGWQPQHF.

The DNA for the CDR3 is TGTGCCAGCAGTGCAAATCCAGGGGGCGCAGATACGCAGTATTTT. Residues: CASSANPGGADTQYF. The chain is built from TRBV9 and TRBJ2-3; 8 bases are shared with TRBD1. Germline trimming cut 5 bases from V and 4 bases from J; bases unmatched to any gene: 9. This CDR3 region has 15 residues. From germline, CDR1 is SGDLS and CDR2 YYNGEE.

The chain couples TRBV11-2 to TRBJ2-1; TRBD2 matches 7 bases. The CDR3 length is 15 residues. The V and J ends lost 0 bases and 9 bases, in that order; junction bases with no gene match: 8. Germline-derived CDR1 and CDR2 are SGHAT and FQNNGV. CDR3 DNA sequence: TGTGCCAGCAGCTTAGAGCCTAGCGGCTACGCTGAGCAGTTCTTC. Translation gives CASSLEPSGYAEQFF.

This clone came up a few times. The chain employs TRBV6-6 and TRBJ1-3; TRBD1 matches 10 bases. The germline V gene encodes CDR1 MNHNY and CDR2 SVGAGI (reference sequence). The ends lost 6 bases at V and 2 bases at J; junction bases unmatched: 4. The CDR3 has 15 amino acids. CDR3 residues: CASSDGTGAGNTIYF. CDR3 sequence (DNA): TGTGCCAGCAGCGACGGGACAGGGGCTGGAAACACCATATATTTT.

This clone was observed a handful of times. DNA of the CDR3: TGTGCCAGCAGCTCCAGACAGGAGTCCGAGCAGTACTTC. The encoded protein is CASSSRQESEQYF. The rearrangement uses TRBV7-3 and TRBJ2-7; D possibly corresponds to TRBD1 (6 bases). CDR1 and CDR2 from the germline V gene are SGHTA and FQGTGA. V dropped 4 bases and J dropped 6 bases, with 13 bases sitting between them. The CDR3 totals 13 residues. Filled out from reference TRBV7-3 and TRBJ2-7, the complete variable domain reads GAGVSQTPSNKVTEKGKYVELRCDPISGHTALYWYRQSLGQGPEFLIYFQGTGAADDSGLPNDRFFAVRPEGSVSTLKIQRTERGDSAVYLCASSSRQESEQYFGPGTRLTVT.